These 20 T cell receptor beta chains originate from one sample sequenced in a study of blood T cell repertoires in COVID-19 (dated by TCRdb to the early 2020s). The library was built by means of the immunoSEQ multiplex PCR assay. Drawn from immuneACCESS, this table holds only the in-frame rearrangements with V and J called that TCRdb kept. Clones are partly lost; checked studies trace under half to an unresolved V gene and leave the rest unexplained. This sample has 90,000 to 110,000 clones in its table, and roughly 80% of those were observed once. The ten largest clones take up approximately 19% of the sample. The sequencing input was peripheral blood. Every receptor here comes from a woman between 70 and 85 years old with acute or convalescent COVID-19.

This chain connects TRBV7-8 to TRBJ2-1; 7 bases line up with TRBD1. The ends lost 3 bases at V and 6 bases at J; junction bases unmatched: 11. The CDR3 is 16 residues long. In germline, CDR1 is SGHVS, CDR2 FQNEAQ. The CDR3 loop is CASSLYLPGTANEQFF. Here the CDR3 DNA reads TGTGCCAGCAGCTTGTACCTCCCGGGGACAGCCAATGAGCAGTTCTTC.

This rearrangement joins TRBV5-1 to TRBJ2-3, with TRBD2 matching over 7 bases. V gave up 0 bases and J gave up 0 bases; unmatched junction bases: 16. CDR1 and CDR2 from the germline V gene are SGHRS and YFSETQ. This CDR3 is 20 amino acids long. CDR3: CASSLAVVVGASGSTDTQYF. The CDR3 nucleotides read TGCGCCAGCAGCTTGGCCGTCGTCGTCGGGGCTAGCGGAAGCACAGATACGCAGTATTTT.

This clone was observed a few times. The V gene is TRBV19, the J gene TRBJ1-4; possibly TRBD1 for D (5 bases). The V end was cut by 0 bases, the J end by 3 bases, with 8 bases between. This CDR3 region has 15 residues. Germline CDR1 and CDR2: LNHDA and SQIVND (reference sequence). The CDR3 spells CASSIDRDPNEKLFF. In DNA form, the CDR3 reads TGTGCCAGTAGTATAGACAGGGATCCTAATGAAAAACTGTTTTTT. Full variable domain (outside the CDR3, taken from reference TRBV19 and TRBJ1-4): DGGITQSPKYLFRKEGQNVTLSCEQNLNHDAMYWYRQDPGQGLRLIYYSQIVNDFQKGDIAEGYSVSREKKESFPLTVTSAQKNPTAFYLCASSIDRDPNEKLFFGSGTQLSVL.

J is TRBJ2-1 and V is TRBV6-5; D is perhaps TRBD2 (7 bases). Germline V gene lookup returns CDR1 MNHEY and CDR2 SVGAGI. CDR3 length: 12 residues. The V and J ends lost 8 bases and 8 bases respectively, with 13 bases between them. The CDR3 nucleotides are TGTGCCAGCCGAGGGGGGGGCGATGAGCAGTTCTTC. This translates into CASRGGGDEQFF.

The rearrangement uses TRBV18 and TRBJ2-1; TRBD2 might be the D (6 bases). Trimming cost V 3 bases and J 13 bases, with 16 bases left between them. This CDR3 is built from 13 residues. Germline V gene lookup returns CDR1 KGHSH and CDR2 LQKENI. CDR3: CASSPLGTSDQFF. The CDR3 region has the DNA TGTGCCAGCTCACCCCTCGGGACTTCCGACCAGTTCTTC.

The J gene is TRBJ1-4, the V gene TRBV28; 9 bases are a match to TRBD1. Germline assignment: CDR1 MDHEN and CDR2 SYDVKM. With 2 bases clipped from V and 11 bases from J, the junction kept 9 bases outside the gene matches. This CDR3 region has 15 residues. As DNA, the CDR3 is TGTGCCAGCAGTTTAAGGGGACAGGGTGGTGCGAAACTGTTTTTT. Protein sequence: CASSLRGQGGAKLFF.

This chain's CDR3 is CASSTFDSLTEAFF. The CDR3 DNA follows: TGTGCCAGTAGTACCTTTGACAGCTTGACTGAAGCTTTCTTT. The genes are TRBV19 and TRBJ1-1; D may be TRBD1 (5 bases). Germline loops: CDR1 LNHDA, CDR2 SQIVND (reference sequence). V lost 4 bases to trimming and J lost 5 bases, with 14 bases between them. The CDR3 consists of 14 residues.

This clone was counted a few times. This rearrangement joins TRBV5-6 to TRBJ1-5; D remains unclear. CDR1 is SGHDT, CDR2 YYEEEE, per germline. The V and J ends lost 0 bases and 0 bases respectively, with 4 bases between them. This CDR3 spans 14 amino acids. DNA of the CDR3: TGTGCCAGCAGCTTGGACGGTAGCAATCAGCCCCAGCATTTT. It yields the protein CASSLDGSNQPQHF.

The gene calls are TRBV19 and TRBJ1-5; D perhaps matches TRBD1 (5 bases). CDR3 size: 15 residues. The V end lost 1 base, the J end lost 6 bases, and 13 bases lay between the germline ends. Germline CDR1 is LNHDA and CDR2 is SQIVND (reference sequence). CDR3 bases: TGTGCCAGTAGTATAGGGACACTCAAAGGTCAGCCCCAGCATTTT. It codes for CASSIGTLKGQPQHF.

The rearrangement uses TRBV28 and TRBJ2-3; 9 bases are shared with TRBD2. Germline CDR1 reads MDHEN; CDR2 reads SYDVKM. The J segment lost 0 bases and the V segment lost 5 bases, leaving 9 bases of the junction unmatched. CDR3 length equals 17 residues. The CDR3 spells CASSVRWRGGSTDTQYF. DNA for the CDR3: TGTGCCAGCAGTGTGAGGTGGCGGGGGGGGAGCACAGATACGCAGTATTTT.

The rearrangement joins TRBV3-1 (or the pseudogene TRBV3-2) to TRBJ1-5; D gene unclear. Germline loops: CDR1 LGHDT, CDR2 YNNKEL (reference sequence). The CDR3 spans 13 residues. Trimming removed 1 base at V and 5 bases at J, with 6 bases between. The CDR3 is CASSQGSDQPQHF. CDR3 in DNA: TGTGCCAGCAGCCAAGGATCGGATCAGCCCCAGCATTTT.

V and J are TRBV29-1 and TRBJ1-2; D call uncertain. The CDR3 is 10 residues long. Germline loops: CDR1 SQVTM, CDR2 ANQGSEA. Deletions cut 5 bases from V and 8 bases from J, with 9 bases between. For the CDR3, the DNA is TGCAGCGTTCAAGTCGGGGGCTACACCTTC. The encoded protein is CSVQVGGYTF.

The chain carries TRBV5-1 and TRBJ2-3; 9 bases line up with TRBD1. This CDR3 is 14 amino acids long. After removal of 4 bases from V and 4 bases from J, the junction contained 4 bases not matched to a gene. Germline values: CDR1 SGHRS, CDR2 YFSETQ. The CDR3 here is CASSLRQGADTQYF. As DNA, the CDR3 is TGCGCCAGCAGCCTTCGACAGGGGGCAGATACGCAGTATTTT.

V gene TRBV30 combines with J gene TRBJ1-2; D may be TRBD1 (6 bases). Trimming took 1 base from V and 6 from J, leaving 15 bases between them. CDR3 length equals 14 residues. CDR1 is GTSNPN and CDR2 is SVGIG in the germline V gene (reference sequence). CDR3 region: CAWSAGGTGHGYTF. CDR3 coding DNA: TGTGCCTGGAGTGCGGGAGGTACAGGGCATGGCTACACCTTC.

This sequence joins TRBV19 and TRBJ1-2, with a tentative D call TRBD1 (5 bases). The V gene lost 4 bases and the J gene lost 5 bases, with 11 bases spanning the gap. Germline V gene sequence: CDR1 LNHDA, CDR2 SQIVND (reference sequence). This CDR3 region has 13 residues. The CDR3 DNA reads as TGTGCCAGTAGTACGGGACTGAAATATGGCTACACCTTC. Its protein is CASSTGLKYGYTF.

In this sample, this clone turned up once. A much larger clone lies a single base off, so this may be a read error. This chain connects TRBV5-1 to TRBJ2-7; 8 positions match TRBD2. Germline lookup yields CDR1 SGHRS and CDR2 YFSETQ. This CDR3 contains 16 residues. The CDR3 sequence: CPSLSRWGGRGGQQYF. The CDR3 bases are TGCCCCAGCTTGAGCCGTTGGGGGGGCCGGGGGGGGCAGCAGTACTTC.

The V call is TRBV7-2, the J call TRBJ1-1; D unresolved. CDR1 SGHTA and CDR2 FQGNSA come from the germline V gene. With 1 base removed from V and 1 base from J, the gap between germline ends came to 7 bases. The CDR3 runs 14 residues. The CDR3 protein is CASSLGSQNTEAFF. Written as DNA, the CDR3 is TGTGCCAGCAGCTTAGGAAGCCAGAACACTGAAGCTTTCTTT. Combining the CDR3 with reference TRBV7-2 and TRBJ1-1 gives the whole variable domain GAGVSQSPSNKVTEKGKDVELRCDPISGHTALYWYRQSLGQGLEFLIYFQGNSAPDKSGLPSDRFSAERTGGSVSTLTIQRTQQEDSAVYLCASSLGSQNTEAFFGQGTRLTVV.

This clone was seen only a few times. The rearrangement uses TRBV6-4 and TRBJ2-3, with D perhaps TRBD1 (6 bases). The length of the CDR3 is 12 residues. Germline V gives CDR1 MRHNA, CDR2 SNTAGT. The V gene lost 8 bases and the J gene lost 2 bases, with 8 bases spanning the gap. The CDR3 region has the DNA TGTGCCAGCCAGGGGAACACAGATACGCAGTATTTT. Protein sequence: CASQGNTDTQYF.

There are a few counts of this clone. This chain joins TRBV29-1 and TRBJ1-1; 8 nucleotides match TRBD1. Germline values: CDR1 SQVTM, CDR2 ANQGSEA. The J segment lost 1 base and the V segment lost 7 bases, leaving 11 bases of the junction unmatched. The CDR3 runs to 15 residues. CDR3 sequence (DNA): TGCAGCGCTGAGGGGATCAGGGGGCAGAACACTGAAGCTTTCTTT. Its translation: CSAEGIRGQNTEAFF.

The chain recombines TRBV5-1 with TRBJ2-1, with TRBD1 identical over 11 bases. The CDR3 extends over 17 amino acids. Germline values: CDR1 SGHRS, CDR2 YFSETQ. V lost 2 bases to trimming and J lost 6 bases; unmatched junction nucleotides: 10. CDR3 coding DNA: TGCGCCAGCAGCTTTGCCTTCCCGGGACAGGGGGGCAATGAGCAGTTCTTC. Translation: CASSFAFPGQGGNEQFF.